Sequencing of this TCR beta chain was carried out in a study of molecular identifiers for immune sequencing clone quantification. General study results and limits: Barcode-sharing identical TCR molecules could underestimate highly expanded clone sizes. In naive cells, under 1% of molecules belonged to clones above 20 RNA copies, against over 99% in effector cells.

This CDR3 is 12 amino acids long. Trimming removed 6 bases from V and 10 bases from J, with 16 bases in between. Libraries of bulk TCR were made by previously described methods (with listed TCR primers). TCRdb fed the PCR reads into MiXCR, producing one record per CDR3 protein. The data show 20,000 to 30,000 distinct CDR3 sequences, 17% seen once. Using 10%, 30% or 50% RNA, naive CD8 libraries were derived from approximately 20,000 to 980,000 sorted cells. Many counts were recorded for this clonotype. Its antigen is undetermined. The genes are TRBV12-3 or TRBV12-4 and TRBJ2-7; D remains ambiguous. The sequenced sample was naive CD8+ T cells from blood, with Jurkat cell RNA spiked in. Subset in this sample: FACS-sorted CD8+CD4-CCR7+CD45RA+ naive T cells. The TCR comes from a human donor in good health. Some libraries in this study had Jurkat cell RNA spiked in. Written as DNA, the CDR3 is TGTGCCAGCAGCCACCTCTCCTATGAACAGTACTTC. Amino acids: CASSHLSYEQYF.